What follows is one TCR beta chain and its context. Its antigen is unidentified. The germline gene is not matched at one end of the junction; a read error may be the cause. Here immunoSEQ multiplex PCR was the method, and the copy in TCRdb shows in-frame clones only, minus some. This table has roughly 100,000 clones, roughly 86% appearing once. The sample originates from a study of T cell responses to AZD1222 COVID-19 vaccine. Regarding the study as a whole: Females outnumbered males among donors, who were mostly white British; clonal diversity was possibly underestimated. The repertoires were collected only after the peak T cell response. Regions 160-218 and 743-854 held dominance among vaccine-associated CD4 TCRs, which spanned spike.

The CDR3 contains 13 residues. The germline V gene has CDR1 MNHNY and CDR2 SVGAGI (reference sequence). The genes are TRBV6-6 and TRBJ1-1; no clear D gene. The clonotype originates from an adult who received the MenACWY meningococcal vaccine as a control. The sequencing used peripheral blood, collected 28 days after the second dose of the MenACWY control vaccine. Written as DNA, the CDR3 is TGTGCCAGCAGCCCCTCCCGGAACATTGAAGCTTTCTTT. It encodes CASSPSRNIEAFF.